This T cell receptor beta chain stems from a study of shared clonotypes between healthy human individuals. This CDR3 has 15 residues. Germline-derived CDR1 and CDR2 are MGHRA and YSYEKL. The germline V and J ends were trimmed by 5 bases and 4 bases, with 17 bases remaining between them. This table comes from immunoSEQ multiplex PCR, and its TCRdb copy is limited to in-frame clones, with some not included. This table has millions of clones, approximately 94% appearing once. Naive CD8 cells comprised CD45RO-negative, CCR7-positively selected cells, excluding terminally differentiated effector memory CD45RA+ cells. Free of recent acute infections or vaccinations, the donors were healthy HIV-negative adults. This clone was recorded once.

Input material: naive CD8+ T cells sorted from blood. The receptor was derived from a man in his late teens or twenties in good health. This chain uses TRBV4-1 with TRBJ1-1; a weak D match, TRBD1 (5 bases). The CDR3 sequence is CASSSKETALTEAFF. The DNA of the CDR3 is TGCGCCAGCAGCTCAAAGGAGACAGCGCTCACTGAAGCTTTCTTT.